The next 9 T cell receptor beta chains were all read from a single sample in a study of identical twins. TCRdb ran MiXCR on the 5' RACE reads and lists one entry per CDR3 protein. The table lists over 200,000 distinct CDR3 sequences, roughly 9.4% of them singletons. Input material: memory (CD45RO+) T cells sorted from blood. The receptors come from a woman aged 18-29 years in good health.

This clonotype was counted a few times. The chain couples TRBV20-1 to TRBJ2-3, with D possibly TRBD2 on 6 matching bases. This CDR3 has 15 residues. V lost 6 bases and J 0 bases, leaving 16 bases between the germline ends. Germline CDR1 DFQATT, CDR2 SNEGSKA (reference sequence). CDR3 amino acids: CSAIILGGSTDTQYF. The CDR3 nucleotides read TGCAGTGCAATTATACTAGGAGGGAGCACAGATACGCAGTATTTT.

This clonotype was recorded a few times. This chain links TRBV6-2 or TRBV6-3 with TRBJ2-2, with 8 bases matching TRBD2. Trimming cost V 4 bases and J 1 base; bases outside gene matches: 8. The CDR3 extends over 17 amino acids. Germline V gives CDR1 MNHEY, CDR2 SVGEGT. The CDR3 bases are TGTGCCAGCAGTTTATTCATAGCGGGAATGAACACCGGGGAGCTGTTTTTT. It specifies CASSLFIAGMNTGELFF.

The CDR3 DNA follows: TGTGCCAGCAGTATGGACAGGTTCAATCAGCCCCAGCATTTT. Residues: CASSMDRFNQPQHF. This rearrangement joins TRBV12-3 or TRBV12-4 to TRBJ1-5, with 7 nucleotides matching TRBD1. The CDR3 sequence is 14 residues long. Trimming at V came to 5 bases and at J to 3 bases, leaving 4 bases not matched to a gene.

V gene TRBV20-1 combines with J gene TRBJ1-5, with 8 bases identical to TRBD1. J lost 6 bases, V lost 5 bases, and 12 bases had no gene match. The CDR3 runs to 15 residues. Germline CDR1 is DFQATT and CDR2 is SNEGSKA (reference sequence). CDR3 nucleotide sequence: TGCAGTGCTGACAGGGGCCCCGGGCATGGTCAGCCCCAGCATTTT. This encodes CSADRGPGHGQPQHF.

The chain recombines TRBV20-1 with TRBJ2-1, with 12 bases lining up with TRBD2. This CDR3 contains 14 residues. The ends lost 4 bases at V and 6 bases at J; junction bases unmatched: 4. Germline-derived CDR1 and CDR2 are DFQATT and SNEGSKA (reference sequence). In DNA form, the CDR3 reads TGCAGTGCTACACCTAGCGGGAGGGTCAATGAGCAGTTCTTC. Translated: CSATPSGRVNEQFF.

The chain is built from TRBV6-5 and TRBJ1-6; D possibly corresponds to TRBD1 (6 bases). Germline loops: CDR1 MNHEY, CDR2 SVGAGI. V was clipped by 2 bases and J by 14 bases, with 13 bases between them. The CDR3 has 13 residues. The CDR3 is CASSYGTGFTLHF. CDR3 DNA sequence: TGTGCCAGCAGTTACGGAACAGGGTTCACCCTCCACTTT.

Many counts were recorded for this clonotype. The chain joins TRBV7-9 to TRBJ2-7, with no clear D. This CDR3 spans 14 amino acids. The germline gives CDR1 SEHNR, CDR2 FQNEAQ (reference sequence). V was clipped by 1 base and J by 0 bases, with 7 bases between them. CDR3 residues: CASSLVANSYEQYF. CDR3 in DNA: TGTGCCAGCAGCTTAGTTGCAAACTCCTACGAGCAGTACTTC.

The rearrangement joins TRBV6-6 to TRBJ1-2; 7 positions agree with TRBD1. Trimming cost V 6 bases and J 4 bases; bases outside gene matches: 2. The germline gives CDR1 MNHNY, CDR2 SVGAGI (reference sequence). This CDR3 contains 12 residues. CDR3 sequence: CASSEGAYGYTF. The CDR3 DNA sequence: TGTGCCAGCAGCGAGGGGGCCTATGGCTACACCTTC.

This clonotype has at least ten counts. The rearrangement joins TRBV11-3 to TRBJ2-3; 8 nucleotides agree with TRBD2. After removal of 4 bases from V and 6 bases from J, the junction contained 15 bases not matched to a gene. The CDR3 extends over 17 amino acids. Germline V CDR1 and CDR2: SGHNT, YENEEA. CDR3: CASSSQVEAGASDTQYF. Written as DNA, the CDR3 is TGTGCCAGCAGCTCCCAAGTTGAAGCGGGGGCCTCGGATACGCAGTATTTT.